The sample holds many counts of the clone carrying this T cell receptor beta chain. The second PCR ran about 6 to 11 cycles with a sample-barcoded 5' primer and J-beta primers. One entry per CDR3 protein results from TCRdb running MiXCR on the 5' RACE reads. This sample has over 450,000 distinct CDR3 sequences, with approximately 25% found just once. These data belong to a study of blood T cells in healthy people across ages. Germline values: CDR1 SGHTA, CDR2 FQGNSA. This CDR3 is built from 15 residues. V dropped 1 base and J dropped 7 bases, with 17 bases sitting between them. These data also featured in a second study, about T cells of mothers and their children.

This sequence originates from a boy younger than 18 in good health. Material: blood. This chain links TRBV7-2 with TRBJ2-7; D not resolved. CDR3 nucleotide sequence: TGTGCCAGCAGCTTAGGCACCATTAGCACGAAAGAGCAGTACTTC. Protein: CASSLGTISTKEQYF.